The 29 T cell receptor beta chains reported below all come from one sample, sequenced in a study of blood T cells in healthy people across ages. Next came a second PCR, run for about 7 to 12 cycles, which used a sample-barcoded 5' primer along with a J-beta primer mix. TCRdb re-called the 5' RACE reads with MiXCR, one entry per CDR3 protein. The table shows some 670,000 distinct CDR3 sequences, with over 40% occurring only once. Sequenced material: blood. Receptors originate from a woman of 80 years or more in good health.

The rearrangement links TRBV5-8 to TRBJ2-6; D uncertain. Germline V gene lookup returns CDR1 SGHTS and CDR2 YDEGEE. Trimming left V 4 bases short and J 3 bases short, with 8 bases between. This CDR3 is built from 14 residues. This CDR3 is CASSPRLGANVLTF. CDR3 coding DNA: TGTGCCAGCAGCCCCAGGCTTGGGGCCAACGTCCTGACTTTC.

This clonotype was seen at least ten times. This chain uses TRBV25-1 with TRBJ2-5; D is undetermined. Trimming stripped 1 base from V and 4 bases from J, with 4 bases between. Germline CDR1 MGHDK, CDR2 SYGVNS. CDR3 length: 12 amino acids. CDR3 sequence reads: CASSESGETQYF. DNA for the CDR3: TGTGCCAGCAGTGAATCCGGAGAGACCCAGTACTTC.

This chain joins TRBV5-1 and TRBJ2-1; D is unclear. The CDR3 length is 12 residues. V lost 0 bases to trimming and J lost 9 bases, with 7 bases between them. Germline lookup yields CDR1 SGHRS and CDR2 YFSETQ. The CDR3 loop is CASSLGEAEQFF. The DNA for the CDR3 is TGCGCCAGCAGCTTGGGGGAAGCTGAGCAGTTCTTC.

The chain's CDR3 is CAISESRGSKDYEQYF. The CDR3 DNA follows: TGTGCCATCAGTGAGTCCCGGGGGAGCAAGGACTACGAGCAGTACTTC. V gene TRBV10-3 combines with J gene TRBJ2-7; maybe TRBD2 (6 bases). The CDR3 runs 16 residues. Trimming pared 0 bases from V and 3 bases from J, leaving 15 bases between. From germline, CDR1 is ENHRY and CDR2 SYGVKD.

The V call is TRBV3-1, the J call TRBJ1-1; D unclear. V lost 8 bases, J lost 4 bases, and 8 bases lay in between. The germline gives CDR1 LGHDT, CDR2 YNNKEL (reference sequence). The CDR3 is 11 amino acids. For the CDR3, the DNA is TGTGCCAGCGGGAGTATCACTGAAGCTTTCTTT. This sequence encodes CASGSITEAFF.

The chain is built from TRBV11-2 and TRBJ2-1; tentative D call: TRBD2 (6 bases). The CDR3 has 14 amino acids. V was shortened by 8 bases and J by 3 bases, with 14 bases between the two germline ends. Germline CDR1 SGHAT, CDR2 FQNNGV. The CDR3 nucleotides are TGTGCCAGCTTTAGCAGGAGGGGCTACAATGAGCAGTTCTTC. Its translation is CASFSRRGYNEQFF. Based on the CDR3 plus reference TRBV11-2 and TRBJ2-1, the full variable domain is EAGVAQSPRYKIIEKRQSVAFWCNPISGHATLYWYQQILGQGPKLLIQFQNNGVVDDSQLPKDRFSAERLKGVDSTLKIQPAKLEDSAVYLCASFSRRGYNEQFFGPGTRLTVL.

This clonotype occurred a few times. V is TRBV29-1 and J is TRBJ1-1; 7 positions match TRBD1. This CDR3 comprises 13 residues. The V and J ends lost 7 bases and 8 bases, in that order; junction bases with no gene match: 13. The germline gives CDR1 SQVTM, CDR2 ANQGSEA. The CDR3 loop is CSDRGPKGCEAFF. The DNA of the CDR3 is TGCAGCGACAGGGGCCCCAAGGGGTGCGAAGCTTTCTTT.

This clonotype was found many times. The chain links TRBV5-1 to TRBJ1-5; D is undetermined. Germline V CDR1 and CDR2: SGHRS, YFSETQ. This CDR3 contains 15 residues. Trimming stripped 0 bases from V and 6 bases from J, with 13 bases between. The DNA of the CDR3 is TGCGCCAGCAGCTTGGGAGCGACTCCGGGTCAGCCCCAGCATTTT. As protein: CASSLGATPGQPQHF. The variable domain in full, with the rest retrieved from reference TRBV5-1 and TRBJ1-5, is KAGVTQTPRYLIKTRGQQVTLSCSPISGHRSVSWYQQTPGQGLQFLFEYFSETQRNKGNFPGRFSGRQFSNSRSEMNVSTLELGDSALYLCASSLGATPGQPQHFGDGTRLSIL.

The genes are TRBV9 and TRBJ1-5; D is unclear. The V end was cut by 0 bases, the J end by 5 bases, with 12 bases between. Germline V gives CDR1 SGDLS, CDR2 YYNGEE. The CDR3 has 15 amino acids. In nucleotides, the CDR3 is TGTGCCAGCAGCGTAGATATAGGGCTGTATCAGCCCCAGCATTTT. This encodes CASSVDIGLYQPQHF.

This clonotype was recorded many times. CDR3 region: CASSYSQGTGELFF. DNA for the CDR3: TGTGCCAGCAGTTACTCGCAGGGTACCGGGGAGCTGTTTTTT. This rearrangement joins TRBV6-5 to TRBJ2-2, with a possible D match to TRBD1 (5 bases). Trimming shortened V by 0 bases and J by 5 bases, and 7 bases separated the two germline ends. The CDR3 runs to 14 residues. Germline CDR1 and CDR2: MNHEY and SVGAGI.

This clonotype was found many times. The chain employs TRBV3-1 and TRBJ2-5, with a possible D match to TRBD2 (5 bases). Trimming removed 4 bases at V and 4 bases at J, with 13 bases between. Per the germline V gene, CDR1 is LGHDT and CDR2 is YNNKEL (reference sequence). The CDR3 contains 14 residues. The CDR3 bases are TGTGCCAGCAGCCCCAGTGGAGGACTAGAGACCCAGTACTTC. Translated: CASSPSGGLETQYF.

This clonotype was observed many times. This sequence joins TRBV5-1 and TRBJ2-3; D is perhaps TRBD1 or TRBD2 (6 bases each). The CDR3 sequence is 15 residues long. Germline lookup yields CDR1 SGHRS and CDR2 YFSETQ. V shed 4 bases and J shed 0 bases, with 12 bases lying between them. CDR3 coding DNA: TGCGCCAGCAGCGGGGGGCCCTCTAGCACAGATACGCAGTATTTT. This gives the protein CASSGGPSSTDTQYF.

The CDR3 DNA reads as TGTGCCAGCAGGATGGGGGGTCTCGTAAGCAATCAGCCCCAGCATTTT. Translated: CASRMGGLVSNQPQHF. The chain has TRBV27 and TRBJ1-5, with D possibly being TRBD1 (5 bases). The length of the CDR3 is 16 residues. Germline lookup yields CDR1 MNHEY and CDR2 SMNVEV (reference sequence). V lost 6 bases and J lost 1, with 16 bases in between.

The CDR3 protein is CASSPRTGLSGELFF. As DNA, the CDR3 is TGTGCCAGCAGTCCGCGGACAGGGTTGAGCGGGGAGCTGTTTTTT. This chain uses TRBV12-3 or TRBV12-4 with TRBJ2-2; 8 bases fit TRBD1. Unmatched junction bases numbered 9, after V lost 5 bases and J lost 7 bases. CDR3 size: 15 residues.

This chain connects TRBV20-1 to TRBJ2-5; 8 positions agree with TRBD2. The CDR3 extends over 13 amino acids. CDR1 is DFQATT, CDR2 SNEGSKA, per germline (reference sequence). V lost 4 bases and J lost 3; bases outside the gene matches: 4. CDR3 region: CSAIGAGEETQYF. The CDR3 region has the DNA TGCAGTGCTATCGGAGCGGGGGAAGAGACCCAGTACTTC.

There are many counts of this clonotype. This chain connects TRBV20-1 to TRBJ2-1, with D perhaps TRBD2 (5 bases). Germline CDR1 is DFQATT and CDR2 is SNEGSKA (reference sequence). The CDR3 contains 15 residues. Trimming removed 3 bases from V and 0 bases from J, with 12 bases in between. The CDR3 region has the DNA TGCAGTGCTAGTAGCGCCCGGCTCTCCTACAATGAGCAGTTCTTC. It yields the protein CSASSARLSYNEQFF.

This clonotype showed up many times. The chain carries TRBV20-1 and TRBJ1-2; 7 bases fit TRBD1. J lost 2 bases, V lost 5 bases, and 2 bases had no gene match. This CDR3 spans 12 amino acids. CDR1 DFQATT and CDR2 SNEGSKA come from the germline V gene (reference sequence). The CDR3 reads CSAPRGNYGYTF. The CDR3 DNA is TGCAGTGCTCCCAGGGGGAACTATGGCTACACCTTC.

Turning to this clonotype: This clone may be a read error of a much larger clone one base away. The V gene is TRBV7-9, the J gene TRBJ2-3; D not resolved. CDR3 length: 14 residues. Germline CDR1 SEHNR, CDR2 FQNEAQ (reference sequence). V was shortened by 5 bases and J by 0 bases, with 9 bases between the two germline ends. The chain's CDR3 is CASSAFGSTDTQYF. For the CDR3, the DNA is TGTGCCAGCAGCGCTTTCGGTAGCACAGATACGCAGTATTTT. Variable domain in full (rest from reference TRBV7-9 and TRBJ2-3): DTGVSQNPRHKITKRGQNVTFRCDPISEHNRLYWYRQTLGQGPEFLTYFQNEAQLEKSRLLSDRFSAERPKGSFSTLEIQRTEQGDSAMYLCASSAFGSTDTQYFGPGTRLTVL.

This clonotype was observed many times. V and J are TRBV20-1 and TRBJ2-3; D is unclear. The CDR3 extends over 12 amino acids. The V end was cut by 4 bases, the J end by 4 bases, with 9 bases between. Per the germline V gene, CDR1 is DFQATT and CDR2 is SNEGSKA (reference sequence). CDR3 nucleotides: TGCAGTGCTACCACCGCTTCAGATACGCAGTATTTT. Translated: CSATTASDTQYF.

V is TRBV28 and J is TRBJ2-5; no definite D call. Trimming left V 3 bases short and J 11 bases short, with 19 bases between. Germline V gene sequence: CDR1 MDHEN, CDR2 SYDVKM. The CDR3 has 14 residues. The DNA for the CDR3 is TGTGCCAGCAGTTTGGCCCCCGCCTGGAGTGAGCAGTACTTC. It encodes CASSLAPAWSEQYF.

The DNA of the CDR3 is TGTGCCTGGAGTGTACTTGGCGCGGGAGGGTGGCAGTTCTTC. As protein: CAWSVLGAGGWQFF. The V call is TRBV30, the J call TRBJ2-1, with 9 bases identical to TRBD2. Trimming removed 0 bases from V and 12 bases from J; junction bases left unmatched: 9. The CDR3 consists of 14 residues. Germline CDR1 is GTSNPN and CDR2 is SVGIG (reference sequence). Variable domain in full (rest from reference TRBV30 and TRBJ2-1): SQTIHQWPATLVQPVGSPLSLECTVEGTSNPNLYWYRQAAGRGLQLLFYSVGIGQISSEVPQNLSASRPQDRQFILSSKKLLLSDSGFYLCAWSVLGAGGWQFFGPGTRLTVL.

This CDR3 is CASSRVRGTKNIQYF. In nucleotides, the CDR3 is TGTGCCAGCAGCCGGGTGCGGGGAACCAAAAACATTCAGTACTTC. This chain connects TRBV6-1 to TRBJ2-4; maybe TRBD2 (6 bases). The germline V gene has CDR1 MNHNS and CDR2 SASEGT. CDR3 size: 15 residues. V was trimmed by 6 bases and J by 2 bases, leaving 14 bases between them.

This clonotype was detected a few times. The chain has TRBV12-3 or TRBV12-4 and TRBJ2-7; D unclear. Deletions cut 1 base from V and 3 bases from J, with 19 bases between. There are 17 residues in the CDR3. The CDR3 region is CASSLEFSRGRYYEQYF. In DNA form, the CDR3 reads TGTGCCAGCAGTTTAGAATTCTCCCGAGGACGATACTACGAGCAGTACTTC.

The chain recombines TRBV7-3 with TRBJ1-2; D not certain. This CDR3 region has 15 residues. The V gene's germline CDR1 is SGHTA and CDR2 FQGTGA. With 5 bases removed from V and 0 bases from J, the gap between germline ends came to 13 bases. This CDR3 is CASSTGLLANYGYTF. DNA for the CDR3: TGTGCCAGCAGCACCGGACTACTCGCTAACTATGGCTACACCTTC.

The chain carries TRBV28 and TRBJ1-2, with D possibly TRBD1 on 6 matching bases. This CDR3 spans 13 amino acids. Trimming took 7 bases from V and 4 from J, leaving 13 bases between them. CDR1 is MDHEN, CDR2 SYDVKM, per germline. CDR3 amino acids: CASTTGFSYGYTF. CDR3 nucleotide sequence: TGTGCCAGCACCACAGGGTTCAGCTATGGCTACACCTTC.

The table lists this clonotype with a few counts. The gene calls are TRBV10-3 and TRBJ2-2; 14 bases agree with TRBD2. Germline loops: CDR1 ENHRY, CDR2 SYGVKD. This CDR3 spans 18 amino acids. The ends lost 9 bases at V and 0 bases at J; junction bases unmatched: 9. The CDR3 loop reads CAIPGGTSGSANTGELFF. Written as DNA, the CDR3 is TGTGCCATACCGGGAGGGACTAGCGGGAGCGCGAACACCGGGGAGCTGTTTTTT.

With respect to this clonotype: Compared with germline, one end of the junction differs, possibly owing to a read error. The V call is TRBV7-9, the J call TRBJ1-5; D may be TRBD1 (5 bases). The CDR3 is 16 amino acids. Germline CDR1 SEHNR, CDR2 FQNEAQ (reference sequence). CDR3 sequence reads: CASSLLRRDLNQPQHF. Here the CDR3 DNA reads TGCGCCAGCAGCCTCCTGCGGAGGGACCTCAATCAGCCCCAGCATTTT.

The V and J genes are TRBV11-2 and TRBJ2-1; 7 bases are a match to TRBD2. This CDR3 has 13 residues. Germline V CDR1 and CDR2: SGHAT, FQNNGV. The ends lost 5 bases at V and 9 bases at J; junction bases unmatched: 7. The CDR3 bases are TGTGCCAGCAGCGTAGGACTAGTAGGTGAGCAGTTCTTC. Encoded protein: CASSVGLVGEQFF.

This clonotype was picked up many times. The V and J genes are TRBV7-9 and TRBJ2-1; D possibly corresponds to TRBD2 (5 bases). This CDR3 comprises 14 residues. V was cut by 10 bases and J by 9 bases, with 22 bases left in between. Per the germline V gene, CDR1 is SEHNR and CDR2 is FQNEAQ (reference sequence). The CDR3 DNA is TGTGCCACCCTCCCTAGCATCGATCCCAGTGAGCAGTTCTTC. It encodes CATLPSIDPSEQFF.